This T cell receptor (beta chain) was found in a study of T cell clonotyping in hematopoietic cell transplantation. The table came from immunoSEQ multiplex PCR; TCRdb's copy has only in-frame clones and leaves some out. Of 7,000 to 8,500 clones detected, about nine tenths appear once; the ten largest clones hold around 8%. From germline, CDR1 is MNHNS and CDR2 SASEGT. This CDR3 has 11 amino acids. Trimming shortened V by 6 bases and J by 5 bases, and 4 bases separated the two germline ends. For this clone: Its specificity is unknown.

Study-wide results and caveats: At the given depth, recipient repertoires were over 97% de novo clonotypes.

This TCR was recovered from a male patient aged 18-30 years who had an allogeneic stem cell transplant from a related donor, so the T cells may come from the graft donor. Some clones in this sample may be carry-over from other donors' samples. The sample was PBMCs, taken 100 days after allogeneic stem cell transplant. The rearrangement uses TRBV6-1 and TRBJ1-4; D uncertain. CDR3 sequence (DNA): TGTGCCAGCAGGGTAAATGAAAAACTGTTTTTT. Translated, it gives CASRVNEKLFF.